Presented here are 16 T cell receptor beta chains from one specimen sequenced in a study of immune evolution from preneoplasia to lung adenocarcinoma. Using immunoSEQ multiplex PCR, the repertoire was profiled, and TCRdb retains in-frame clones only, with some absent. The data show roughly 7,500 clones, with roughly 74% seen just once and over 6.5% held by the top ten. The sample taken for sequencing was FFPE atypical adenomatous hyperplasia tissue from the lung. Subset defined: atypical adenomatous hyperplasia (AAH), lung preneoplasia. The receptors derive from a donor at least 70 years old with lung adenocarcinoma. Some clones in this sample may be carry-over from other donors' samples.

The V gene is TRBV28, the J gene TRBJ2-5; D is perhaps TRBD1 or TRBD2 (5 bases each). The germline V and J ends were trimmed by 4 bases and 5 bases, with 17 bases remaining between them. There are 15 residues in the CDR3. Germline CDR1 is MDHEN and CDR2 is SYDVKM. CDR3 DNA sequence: TGTGCCAGCAGTTCCAGGGAGCTTTTAGGGGAGACCCAGTACTTC. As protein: CASSSRELLGETQYF.

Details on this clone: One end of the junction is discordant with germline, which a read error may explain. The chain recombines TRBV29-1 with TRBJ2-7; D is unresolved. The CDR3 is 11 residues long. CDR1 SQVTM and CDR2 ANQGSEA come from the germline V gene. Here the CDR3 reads CSVLGNYERYF. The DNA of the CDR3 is TGCAGCGTTCTGGGCAACTACGAGCGGTACTTC.

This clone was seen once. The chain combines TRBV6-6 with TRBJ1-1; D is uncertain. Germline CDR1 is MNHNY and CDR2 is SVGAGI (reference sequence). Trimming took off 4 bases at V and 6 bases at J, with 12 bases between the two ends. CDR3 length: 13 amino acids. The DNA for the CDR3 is TGTGCCAGCAGTTCCGGGCCGCGGGCTGAAGCTTTCTTT. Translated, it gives CASSSGPRAEAFF.

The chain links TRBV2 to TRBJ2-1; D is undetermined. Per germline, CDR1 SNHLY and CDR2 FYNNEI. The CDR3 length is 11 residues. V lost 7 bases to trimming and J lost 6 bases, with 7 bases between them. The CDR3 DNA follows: TGTGCCAGCAATGCGTTCAATGAGCAGTTCTTC. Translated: CASNAFNEQFF.

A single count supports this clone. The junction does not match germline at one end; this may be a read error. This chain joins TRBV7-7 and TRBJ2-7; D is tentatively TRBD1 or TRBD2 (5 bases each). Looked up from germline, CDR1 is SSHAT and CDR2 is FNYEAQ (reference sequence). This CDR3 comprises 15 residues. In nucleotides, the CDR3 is TGTGCTAGCAGCTCCGGGTTAGAGGGGTCAGGCGAGCAGTACTTC. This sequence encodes CASSSGLEGSGEQYF. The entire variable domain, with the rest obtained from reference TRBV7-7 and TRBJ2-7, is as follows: GAGVSQSPRYKVTKRGQDVTLRCDPISSHATLYWYQQALGQGPEFLTYFNYEAQPDKSGLPSDRFSAERPEGSISTLTIQRTEQRDSAMYRCASSSGLEGSGEQYFGPGTRLTVT.

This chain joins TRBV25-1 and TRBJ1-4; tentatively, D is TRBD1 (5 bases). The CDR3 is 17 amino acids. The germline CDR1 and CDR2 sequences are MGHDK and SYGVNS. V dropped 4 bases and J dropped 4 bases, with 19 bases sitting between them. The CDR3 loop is CASSAEGRRAGNEKLFF. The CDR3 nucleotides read TGTGCCAGCAGTGCGGAGGGGCGCAGGGCTGGTAATGAAAAACTGTTTTTT.

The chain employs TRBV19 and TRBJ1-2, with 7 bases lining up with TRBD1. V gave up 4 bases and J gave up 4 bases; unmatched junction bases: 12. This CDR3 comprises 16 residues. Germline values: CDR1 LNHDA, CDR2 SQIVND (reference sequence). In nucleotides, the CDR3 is TGTGCCAGTAGTACCGGACAGGTCTGGGCCCCCTATGGCTACACCTTC. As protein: CASSTGQVWAPYGYTF.

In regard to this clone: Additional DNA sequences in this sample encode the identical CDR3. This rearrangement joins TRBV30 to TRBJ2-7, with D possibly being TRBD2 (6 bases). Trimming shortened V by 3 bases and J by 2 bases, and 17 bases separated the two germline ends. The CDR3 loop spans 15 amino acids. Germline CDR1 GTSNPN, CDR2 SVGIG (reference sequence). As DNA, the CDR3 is TGTGCCTGGAGCCCTTTGGGCGGAGGGACCTACGAGCAGTACTTC. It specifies CAWSPLGGGTYEQYF. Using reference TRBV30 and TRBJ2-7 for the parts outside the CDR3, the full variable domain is SQTIHQWPATLVQPVGSPLSLECTVEGTSNPNLYWYRQAAGRGLQLLFYSVGIGQISSEVPQNLSASRPQDRQFILSSKKLLLSDSGFYLCAWSPLGGGTYEQYFGPGTRLTVT.

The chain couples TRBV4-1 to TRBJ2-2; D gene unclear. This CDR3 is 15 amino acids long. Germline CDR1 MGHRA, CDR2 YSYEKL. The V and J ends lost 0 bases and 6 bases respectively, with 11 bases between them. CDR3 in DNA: TGCGCCAGCAGCCAAGAACCGCCGGGCGCCGGGGAGCTGTTTTTT. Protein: CASSQEPPGAGELFF.

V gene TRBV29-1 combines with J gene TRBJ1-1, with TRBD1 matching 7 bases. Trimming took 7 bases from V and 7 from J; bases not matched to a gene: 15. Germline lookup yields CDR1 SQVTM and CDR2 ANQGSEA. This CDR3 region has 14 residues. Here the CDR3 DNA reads TGCAGCGCCCTCCTTGACAGGGTATATGGTGAAGCTTTCTTT. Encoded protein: CSALLDRVYGEAFF.

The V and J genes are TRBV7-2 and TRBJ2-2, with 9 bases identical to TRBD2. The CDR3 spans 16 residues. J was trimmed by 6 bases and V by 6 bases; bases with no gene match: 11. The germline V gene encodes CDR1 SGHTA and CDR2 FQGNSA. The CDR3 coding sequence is TGTGCCAGCAGACTAACTAGCGGGCCTAACGCCGGGGAGCTGTTTTTT. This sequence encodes CASRLTSGPNAGELFF.

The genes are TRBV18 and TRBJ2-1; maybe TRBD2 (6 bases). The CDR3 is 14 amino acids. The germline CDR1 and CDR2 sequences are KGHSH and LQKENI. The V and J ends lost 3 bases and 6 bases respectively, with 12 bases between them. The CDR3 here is CASSPQRVSNEQFF. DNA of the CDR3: TGTGCCAGCTCACCCCAGCGGGTTAGCAATGAGCAGTTCTTC.

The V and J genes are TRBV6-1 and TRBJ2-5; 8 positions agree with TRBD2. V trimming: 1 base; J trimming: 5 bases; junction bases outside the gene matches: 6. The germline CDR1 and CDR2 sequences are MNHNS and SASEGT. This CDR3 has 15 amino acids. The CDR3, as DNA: TGTGCCAGCAGTGAAGATCGGGCGGGGGGTGAGACCCAGTACTTC. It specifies CASSEDRAGGETQYF.

The CDR3 DNA sequence: TGTGCCAGCAAGAGTGTCGGGGGGGGCAGAGAGACCCAGTACTTC. It encodes CASKSVGGGRETQYF. This chain uses TRBV4-2 with TRBJ2-5; 8 bases agree with TRBD2. The V gene end was trimmed by 7 bases and the J gene end by 4 bases; junction bases not matched to a gene: 11. The length of the CDR3 is 15 residues. Germline V gene sequence: CDR1 LGHNA, CDR2 YNFKEQ.

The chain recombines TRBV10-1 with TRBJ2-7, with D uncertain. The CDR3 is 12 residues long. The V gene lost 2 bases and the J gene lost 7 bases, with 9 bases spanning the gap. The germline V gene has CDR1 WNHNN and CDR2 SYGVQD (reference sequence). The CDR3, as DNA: TGCGCCAGCAGTGAGGTCCTTGGGGAGCAGTACTTC. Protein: CASSEVLGEQYF.

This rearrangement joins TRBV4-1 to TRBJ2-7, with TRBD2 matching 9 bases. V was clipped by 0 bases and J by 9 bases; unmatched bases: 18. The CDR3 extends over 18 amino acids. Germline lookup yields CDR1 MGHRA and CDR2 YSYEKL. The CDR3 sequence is CASSQDGLSGGRPRWQYF. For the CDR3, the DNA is TGCGCCAGCAGCCAAGACGGCCTTAGCGGGGGCCGACCTAGGTGGCAGTACTTC.